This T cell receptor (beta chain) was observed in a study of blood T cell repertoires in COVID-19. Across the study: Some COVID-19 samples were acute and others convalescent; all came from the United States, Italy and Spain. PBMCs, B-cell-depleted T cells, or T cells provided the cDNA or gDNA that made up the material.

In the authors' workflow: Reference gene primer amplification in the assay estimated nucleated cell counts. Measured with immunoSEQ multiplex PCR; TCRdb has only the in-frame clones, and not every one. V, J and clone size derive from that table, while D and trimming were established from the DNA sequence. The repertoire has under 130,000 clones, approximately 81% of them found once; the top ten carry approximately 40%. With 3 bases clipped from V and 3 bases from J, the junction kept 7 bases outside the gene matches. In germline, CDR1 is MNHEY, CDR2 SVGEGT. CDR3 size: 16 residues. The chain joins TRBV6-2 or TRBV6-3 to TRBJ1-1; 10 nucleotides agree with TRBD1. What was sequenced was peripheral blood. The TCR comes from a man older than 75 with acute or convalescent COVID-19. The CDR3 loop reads CASSYWVDRGDTEAFF. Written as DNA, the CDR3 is TGTGCCAGCAGTTATTGGGTGGACAGGGGGGACACTGAAGCTTTCTTT.